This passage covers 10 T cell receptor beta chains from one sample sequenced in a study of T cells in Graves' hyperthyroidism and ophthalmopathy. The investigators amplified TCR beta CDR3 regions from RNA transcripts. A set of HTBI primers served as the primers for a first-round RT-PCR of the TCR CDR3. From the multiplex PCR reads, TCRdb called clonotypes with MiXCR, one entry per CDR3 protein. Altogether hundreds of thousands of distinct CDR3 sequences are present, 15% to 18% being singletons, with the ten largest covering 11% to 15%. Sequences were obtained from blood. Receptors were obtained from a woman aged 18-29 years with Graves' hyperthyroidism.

The CDR3 region is CASSRESGDSQFF. The CDR3 DNA follows: TGTGCCAGCAGTCGAGAATCCGGGGACAGTCAGTTCTTC. This sequence joins TRBV27 and TRBJ2-1, with 7 positions matching TRBD1. V shed 5 bases, J shed 13 bases, and the junction held 11 bases outside the gene matches. In germline, CDR1 is MNHEY, CDR2 SMNVEV (reference sequence). The CDR3 is made up of 13 amino acids.

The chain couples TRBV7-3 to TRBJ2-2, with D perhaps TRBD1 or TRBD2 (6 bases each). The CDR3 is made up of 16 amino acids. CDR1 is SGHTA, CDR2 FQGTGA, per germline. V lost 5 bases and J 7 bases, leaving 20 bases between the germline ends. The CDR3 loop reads CASSPRGGGGNGELFF. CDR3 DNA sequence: TGTGCCAGCAGCCCAAGGGGCGGAGGGGGTAACGGGGAGCTGTTTTTT.

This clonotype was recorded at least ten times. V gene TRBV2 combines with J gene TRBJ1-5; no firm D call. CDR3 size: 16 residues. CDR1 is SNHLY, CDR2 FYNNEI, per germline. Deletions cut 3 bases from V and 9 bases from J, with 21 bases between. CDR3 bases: TGTGCCAGCAGTGATGAGGCCTTGCGAGCGCGAGGGCCCCAGCATTTT. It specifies CASSDEALRARGPQHF.

This CDR3 reads CSASPPSGQNIQYF. CDR3 nucleotides: TGCAGTGCCTCGCCCCCTAGCGGGCAAAACATTCAGTACTTC. The chain uses TRBV20-1 and TRBJ2-4; TRBD2 matches at 8 bases. The V segment lost 6 bases and the J segment 5 bases; nucleotides outside the gene matches: 9. This CDR3 region has 14 residues. The germline CDR1 and CDR2 sequences are DFQATT and SNEGSKA (reference sequence).

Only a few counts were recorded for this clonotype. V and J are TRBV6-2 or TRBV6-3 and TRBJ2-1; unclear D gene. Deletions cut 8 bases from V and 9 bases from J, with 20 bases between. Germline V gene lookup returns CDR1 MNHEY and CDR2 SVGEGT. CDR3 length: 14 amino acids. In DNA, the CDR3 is TGTGCCAGCGCTGCCCGAAAACCCCCCGGTGAGCAGTTCTTC. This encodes CASAARKPPGEQFF.

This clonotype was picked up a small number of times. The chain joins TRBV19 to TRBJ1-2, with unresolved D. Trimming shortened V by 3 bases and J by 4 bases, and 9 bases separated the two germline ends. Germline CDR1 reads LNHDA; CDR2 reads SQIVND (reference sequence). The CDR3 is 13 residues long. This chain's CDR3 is CASSMSRLYGYTF. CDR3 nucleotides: TGTGCCAGTAGTATGTCCAGACTCTATGGCTACACCTTC.

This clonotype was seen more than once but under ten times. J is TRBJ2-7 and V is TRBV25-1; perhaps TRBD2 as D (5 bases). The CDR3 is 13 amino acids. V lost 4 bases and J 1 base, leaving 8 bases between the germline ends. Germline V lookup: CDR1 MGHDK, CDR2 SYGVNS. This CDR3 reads CASSVDYSYEQYF. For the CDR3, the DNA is TGTGCCAGCAGTGTTGACTATTCCTACGAGCAGTACTTC.

DNA for the CDR3: TGTGCCAGCAGTTTAGGAGTGGGTGCTAGCGGGACAGATACGCAGTATTTT. It codes for CASSLGVGASGTDTQYF. The chain couples TRBV12-3 or TRBV12-4 to TRBJ2-3; TRBD2 matches 8 bases. The CDR3 loop spans 17 amino acids. After removal of 1 base from V and 3 bases from J, the junction contained 9 bases not matched to a gene.

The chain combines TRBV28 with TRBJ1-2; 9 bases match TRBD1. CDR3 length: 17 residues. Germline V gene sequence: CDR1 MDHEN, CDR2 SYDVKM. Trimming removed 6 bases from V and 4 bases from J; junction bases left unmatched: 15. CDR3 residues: CASSIQGAFAYSYGYTF. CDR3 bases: TGTGCCAGCAGCATACAGGGGGCGTTCGCCTATTCCTATGGCTACACCTTC.

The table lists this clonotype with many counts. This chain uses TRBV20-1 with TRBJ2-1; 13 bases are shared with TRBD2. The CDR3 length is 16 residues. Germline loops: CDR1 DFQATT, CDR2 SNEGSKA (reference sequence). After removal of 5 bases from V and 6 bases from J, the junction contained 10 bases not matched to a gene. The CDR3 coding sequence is TGCAGTGCTTGGATTGGACTAGCGGGAGTATCCAATGAGCAGTTCTTC. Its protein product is CSAWIGLAGVSNEQFF.